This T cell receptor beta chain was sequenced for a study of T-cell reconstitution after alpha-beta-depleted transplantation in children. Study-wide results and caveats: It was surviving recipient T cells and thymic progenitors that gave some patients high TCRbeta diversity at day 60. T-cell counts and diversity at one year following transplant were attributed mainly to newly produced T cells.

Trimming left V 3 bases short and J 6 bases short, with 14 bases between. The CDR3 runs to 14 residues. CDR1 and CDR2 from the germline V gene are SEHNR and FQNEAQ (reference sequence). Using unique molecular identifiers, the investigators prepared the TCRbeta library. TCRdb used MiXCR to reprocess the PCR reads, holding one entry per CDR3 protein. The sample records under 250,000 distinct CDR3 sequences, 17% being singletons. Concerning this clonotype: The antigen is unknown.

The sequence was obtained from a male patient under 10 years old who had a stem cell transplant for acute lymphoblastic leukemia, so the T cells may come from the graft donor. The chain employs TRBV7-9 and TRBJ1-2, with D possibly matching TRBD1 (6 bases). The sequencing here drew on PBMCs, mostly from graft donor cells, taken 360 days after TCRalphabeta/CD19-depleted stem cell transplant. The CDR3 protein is CASSFSGEEDGYTF. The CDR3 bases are TGTGCCAGCAGCTTTTCAGGGGAGGAGGATGGCTACACCTTC.